Following are 27 T cell receptor beta chains from one sample sequenced in a study of identical twins. TCRdb fed the 5' RACE reads into MiXCR, producing one record per CDR3 protein. The sample comprises approximately 600,000 distinct CDR3 sequences, just over 7% of which are singletons, and 1.6% rests with the top ten. This same sample was also part of a study on yellow fever vaccine responses in identical twins.

The sequenced sample was PBMCs. These receptors all come from a woman aged 18-29 years in good health.

CDR3 region: CASRRTGRHGYTF. CDR3 nucleotides: TGTGCCAGCAGAAGGACAGGGCGTCATGGCTACACCTTC. The chain is built from TRBV12-3 or TRBV12-4 and TRBJ1-2; the match to TRBD1 covers 8 bases. J lost 6 bases, V lost 6 bases, and 6 bases had no gene match. The CDR3 loop spans 13 amino acids.

The chain joins TRBV12-3 or TRBV12-4 to TRBJ2-6; 9 nucleotides line up with TRBD1. This CDR3 has 17 amino acids. The V segment lost 5 bases and the J segment 0 bases; nucleotides outside the gene matches: 5. Here the CDR3 reads CASSTGGVGSGANVLTF. CDR3 DNA: TGTGCCAGCAGTACAGGGGGCGTTGGCTCTGGGGCCAACGTCCTGACTTTC.

This clonotype has a handful of counts. The chain uses TRBV12-3 or TRBV12-4 and TRBJ1-4, with 11 bases lining up with TRBD1. The CDR3 contains 13 residues. Losses at the gene ends were 6 bases for V and 8 bases for J; bases not matched to a gene: 2. CDR3 region: CASSGTGGEKLFF. The CDR3 coding sequence is TGTGCCAGCAGCGGGACAGGGGGGGAAAAACTGTTTTTT.

The chain has TRBV7-8 and TRBJ2-7, with 8 bases aligning to TRBD1. The CDR3 is made up of 15 amino acids. CDR1 is SGHVS and CDR2 is FQNEAQ in the germline V gene. V lost 5 bases, J lost 2 bases, and 8 bases stayed unmatched. The CDR3 bases are TGTGCCAGCAGCCCCGGAAGACAGGGGACCTACGAGCAGTACGTC. Amino acids: CASSPGRQGTYEQYV.

This clonotype was observed at least ten times. The chain employs TRBV12-3 or TRBV12-4 and TRBJ2-5; 7 nucleotides line up with TRBD2. The CDR3 spans 14 residues. V gave up 3 bases and J gave up 4 bases; unmatched junction bases: 5. CDR3 nucleotides: TGTGCCAGCAGTTTCGCGGGAGTCGGAGAGACCCAGTACTTC. Its translation is CASSFAGVGETQYF.

As for this clonotype: The junction does not match germline at one end; this may be a read error. The V call is TRBV7-8, the J call TRBJ2-1; 7 bases are shared with TRBD2. Germline V gene data show CDR1 as SGHVS and CDR2 as FQNEAQ. This CDR3 contains 14 residues. CDR3 region: CGSSFRDYINEQFF. CDR3 nucleotides: TGTGGCAGCAGCTTCCGGGACTATATCAATGAGCAGTTCTTC.

This clonotype showed up just a few times. The CDR3 sequence is CSALLQAHQWDEQYF. CDR3 nucleotide sequence: TGCAGCGCCTTACTACAAGCCCACCAATGGGACGAGCAGTACTTC. The chain uses TRBV29-1 and TRBJ2-7; the D is unclear. The CDR3 consists of 15 residues. CDR1 and CDR2 (germline): SQVTM, ANQGSEA. The V gene lost 7 bases and the J gene lost 5 bases, with 24 bases spanning the gap.

This chain uses TRBV10-3 with TRBJ1-5, with D possibly TRBD1 on 5 matching bases. The CDR3 has 13 residues. Germline CDR1 and CDR2: ENHRY and SYGVKD. V was trimmed by 6 bases and J by 3 bases, leaving 9 bases between them. CDR3 in DNA: TGTGCCATCAGAAGGGGTCCCAATCAGCCCCAGCATTTT. It encodes CAIRRGPNQPQHF.

This chain links TRBV20-1 with TRBJ2-6, with TRBD2 as a possible D gene (6 bases). This CDR3 is 16 amino acids long. Germline V CDR1 and CDR2: DFQATT, SNEGSKA (reference sequence). V shed 0 bases and J shed 2 bases, with 11 bases lying between them. The CDR3 sequence is CSARDQTGAGANVLTF. The CDR3 bases are TGCAGTGCTAGAGATCAAACGGGGGCTGGGGCCAACGTCCTGACTTTC.

In this sample, this clonotype turned up once. V usage is TRBV27 and J usage is TRBJ2-1; 7 nucleotides line up with TRBD2. CDR3 length equals 17 residues. The ends lost 3 bases at V and 7 bases at J; junction bases unmatched: 15. Germline assignment: CDR1 MNHEY and CDR2 SMNVEV (reference sequence). CDR3 in DNA: TGTGCCAGCAGTTTGTCTACCCCCACGCGGGAGAGGAATGAGCAGTTCTTC. It translates to CASSLSTPTRERNEQFF.

This clonotype showed up just a few times. J is TRBJ2-3 and V is TRBV6-5; D might be TRBD1 (5 bases). Germline loops: CDR1 MNHEY, CDR2 SVGAGI. This CDR3 is built from 15 residues. V was cut by 4 bases and J by 1 base, with 12 bases left in between. CDR3 residues: CASSSWGRRTDTQYF. Here the CDR3 DNA reads TGTGCCAGCAGTTCGTGGGGCCGACGCACAGATACGCAGTATTTT.

In this sample, this clonotype turned up a few times. This rearrangement joins TRBV7-9 to TRBJ2-7; 7 nucleotides line up with TRBD2. Germline V gives CDR1 SEHNR, CDR2 FQNEAQ (reference sequence). Trimming cost V 4 bases and J 5 bases; bases outside gene matches: 8. This CDR3 region has 14 residues. CDR3 nucleotides: TGTGCCAGCAGCTGGGCGGGAGAAGTCCACGAGCAGTACTTC. Encoded protein: CASSWAGEVHEQYF.

On this clonotype itself: A clone one base away is much larger, so this may be a read error. The J gene is TRBJ2-4, the V gene TRBV4-1; D assignment may be TRBD1 or TRBD2 (5 bases each). The CDR3 extends over 14 amino acids. CDR1 is MGHRA, CDR2 YSYEKL, per germline. For the CDR3, the DNA is TGCGCCAGCAGCCAGTACGGGACCCTTGGCATTCAGAACTTC. This sequence encodes CASSQYGTLGIQNF.

This chain connects TRBV6-5 to TRBJ2-2; the match to TRBD1 covers 9 bases. J was trimmed by 4 bases and V by 0 bases; bases with no gene match: 0. The CDR3 sequence is 15 residues long. Germline loops: CDR1 MNHEY, CDR2 SVGAGI. The CDR3 sequence: CASSYSTGGTGELFF. CDR3 nucleotide sequence: TGTGCCAGCAGTTACTCGACAGGGGGCACCGGGGAGCTGTTTTTT.

The rearrangement joins TRBV28 to TRBJ2-7; possible D gene TRBD1, 5 bases. This CDR3 is built from 15 residues. Germline-derived CDR1 and CDR2 are MDHEN and SYDVKM. V was trimmed by 7 bases and J by 5 bases, leaving 21 bases between them. The CDR3 bases are TGTGCCAGCACCTCCAAGGGGCGCTTCAGGAACGAGCAGTACTTC. It codes for CASTSKGRFRNEQYF. The full variable domain, with the rest looked up from reference TRBV28 and TRBJ2-7, is DVKVTQSSRYLVKRTGEKVFLECVQDMDHENMFWYRQDPGLGLRLIYFSYDVKMKEKGDIPEGYSVSREKKERFSLILESASTNQTSMYLCASTSKGRFRNEQYFGPGTRLTVT.

The CDR3 region has the DNA TGTGCCAGCAGCCTAGGGCGGTTTGGGGGGGATAATGAGCAGTTCTTC. It specifies CASSLGRFGGDNEQFF. V usage is TRBV7-6 and J usage is TRBJ2-1; 7 nucleotides line up with TRBD2. The V gene's germline CDR1 is SGHVS and CDR2 FNYEAQ. The CDR3 is made up of 16 amino acids. Losses at the gene ends were 5 bases for V and 7 bases for J; bases not matched to a gene: 14.

This clonotype has only a few counts. The chain is built from TRBV4-2 and TRBJ2-3; 9 bases map to TRBD1. The CDR3 covers 18 residues. The germline V gene has CDR1 LGHNA and CDR2 YNFKEQ. After removal of 4 bases from V and 0 bases from J, the junction contained 11 bases not matched to a gene. The CDR3 reads CASSRGTGSSSSTDTQYF. The CDR3 DNA sequence: TGTGCCAGCAGCCGAGGGACAGGGAGTTCATCTAGCACAGATACGCAGTATTTT.

There are a few counts of this clonotype. The chain is built from TRBV29-1 and TRBJ1-5; D possibly corresponds to TRBD1 (5 bases). Germline assignment: CDR1 SQVTM and CDR2 ANQGSEA. The V end was cut by 4 bases, the J end by 3 bases, with 7 bases between. This CDR3 is built from 12 residues. CDR3 sequence: CSVAGNNQPQHF. The CDR3 DNA follows: TGCAGCGTTGCAGGGAACAATCAGCCCCAGCATTTT.

This clonotype has only a few counts. The chain carries TRBV4-1 and TRBJ2-3, with TRBD2 matching over 9 bases. Trimming at V came to 2 bases and at J to 3 bases, leaving 12 bases not matched to a gene. This CDR3 contains 18 residues. CDR1 is MGHRA, CDR2 YSYEKL, per germline. In DNA form, the CDR3 reads TGCGCCAGCAGCCAATTAATAGCGGGAGCTTGGGGGACAGATACGCAGTATTTT. Translation gives CASSQLIAGAWGTDTQYF.

This clonotype was seen a few times. The chain uses TRBV5-6 and TRBJ2-1; 13 bases map to TRBD2. The CDR3 extends over 20 amino acids. After removal of 3 bases from V and 3 bases from J, the junction contained 15 bases not matched to a gene. Germline V gene sequence: CDR1 SGHDT, CDR2 YYEEEE. As DNA, the CDR3 is TGTGCCAGCAGCTCCAAACTAGCGGGAGGGTCGTTTGGAATCTACAATGAGCAGTTCTTC. It specifies CASSSKLAGGSFGIYNEQFF. The full variable domain, with the rest looked up from reference TRBV5-6 and TRBJ2-1, is DAGVTQSPTHLIKTRGQQVTLRCSPKSGHDTVSWYQQALGQGPQFIFQYYEEEERQRGNFPDRFSGHQFPNYSSELNVNALLLGDSALYLCASSSKLAGGSFGIYNEQFFGPGTRLTVL.

The chain uses TRBV5-6 and TRBJ2-7; TRBD1 or TRBD2 may be the D gene (6 bases each). This CDR3 contains 18 residues. V dropped 0 bases and J dropped 0 bases, with 19 bases sitting between them. CDR1 and CDR2 from the germline V gene are SGHDT and YYEEEE. The CDR3 is CASSLDLGGTGGSYEQYF. Here the CDR3 DNA reads TGTGCCAGCAGCTTGGATCTAGGGGGGACCGGGGGCTCCTACGAGCAGTACTTC. The whole variable domain, filled in from reference TRBV5-6 and TRBJ2-7, reads DAGVTQSPTHLIKTRGQQVTLRCSPKSGHDTVSWYQQALGQGPQFIFQYYEEEERQRGNFPDRFSGHQFPNYSSELNVNALLLGDSALYLCASSLDLGGTGGSYEQYFGPGTRLTVT.

The chain combines TRBV5-6 with TRBJ2-1, with D unclear. The germline V gene encodes CDR1 SGHDT and CDR2 YYEEEE. The CDR3 is 15 amino acids. The ends were cut back, 0 bases at V and 2 bases at J, with 9 bases in the middle. The CDR3 loop is CASSLAVLTYNEQFF. The CDR3 DNA reads as TGTGCCAGCAGCTTGGCGGTGTTGACCTACAATGAGCAGTTCTTC.

The table lists this clonotype with a few counts. This chain connects TRBV28 to TRBJ2-7, with 11 bases fitting TRBD1. V shed 8 bases, J shed 5 bases, and the junction held 11 bases outside the gene matches. This CDR3 contains 15 residues. CDR1 is MDHEN, CDR2 SYDVKM, per germline. CDR3 sequence reads: CASAGRDRGFHEQYV. The CDR3 nucleotides are TGTGCCAGCGCCGGCCGGGACAGGGGGTTCCACGAGCAGTACGTC.

The chain combines TRBV29-1 with TRBJ2-5; TRBD2 matches at 10 bases. The germline CDR1 and CDR2 sequences are SQVTM and ANQGSEA. Unmatched junction bases numbered 10, after V lost 3 bases and J lost 3 bases. The CDR3 extends over 16 amino acids. The CDR3 is CSVDLAGETSKETQYF. The CDR3 nucleotides are TGCAGCGTTGATCTAGCGGGGGAGACGTCAAAAGAGACCCAGTACTTC.

The chain links TRBV19 to TRBJ2-1, with D uncertain. V lost 6 bases, J lost 0 bases, and 12 bases lay in between. Germline CDR1 and CDR2: LNHDA and SQIVND (reference sequence). The CDR3 sequence is 15 residues long. The CDR3 region is CASSAPGSSYNEQFF. The DNA of the CDR3 is TGTGCCAGTAGCGCCCCCGGAAGCTCCTACAATGAGCAGTTCTTC. The variable domain in full, with the rest retrieved from reference TRBV19 and TRBJ2-1, is DGGITQSPKYLFRKEGQNVTLSCEQNLNHDAMYWYRQDPGQGLRLIYYSQIVNDFQKGDIAEGYSVSREKKESFPLTVTSAQKNPTAFYLCASSAPGSSYNEQFFGPGTRLTVL.

The chain recombines TRBV5-1 with TRBJ1-6; no firm D call. The CDR3 is 14 amino acids. Trimming shortened V by 0 bases and J by 9 bases, and 10 bases separated the two germline ends. Germline CDR1 SGHRS, CDR2 YFSETQ. The CDR3 region has the DNA TGCGCCAGCAGCTTGGGTCCCAACGGTTCACCCCTCCACTTT. Encoded protein: CASSLGPNGSPLHF.

About this clonotype itself: With a much larger clone just one base away, this may be a read error. V usage is TRBV9 and J usage is TRBJ2-1; D gene uncertain. This CDR3 region has 14 residues. The V and J ends lost 7 bases and 3 bases respectively, with 14 bases between them. The germline gives CDR1 SGDLS, CDR2 YYNGEE. The CDR3 loop reads CASGALWNYNEQFF. DNA of the CDR3: TGTGCCAGCGGCGCCCTATGGAACTACAATGAGCAGTTCTTC. The full variable domain, completed using reference TRBV9 and TRBJ2-1, is DSGVTQTPKHLITATGQRVTLRCSPRSGDLSVYWYQQSLDQGLQFLIQYYNGEERAKGNILERFSAQQFPDLHSELNLSSLELGDSALYFCASGALWNYNEQFFGPGTRLTVL.